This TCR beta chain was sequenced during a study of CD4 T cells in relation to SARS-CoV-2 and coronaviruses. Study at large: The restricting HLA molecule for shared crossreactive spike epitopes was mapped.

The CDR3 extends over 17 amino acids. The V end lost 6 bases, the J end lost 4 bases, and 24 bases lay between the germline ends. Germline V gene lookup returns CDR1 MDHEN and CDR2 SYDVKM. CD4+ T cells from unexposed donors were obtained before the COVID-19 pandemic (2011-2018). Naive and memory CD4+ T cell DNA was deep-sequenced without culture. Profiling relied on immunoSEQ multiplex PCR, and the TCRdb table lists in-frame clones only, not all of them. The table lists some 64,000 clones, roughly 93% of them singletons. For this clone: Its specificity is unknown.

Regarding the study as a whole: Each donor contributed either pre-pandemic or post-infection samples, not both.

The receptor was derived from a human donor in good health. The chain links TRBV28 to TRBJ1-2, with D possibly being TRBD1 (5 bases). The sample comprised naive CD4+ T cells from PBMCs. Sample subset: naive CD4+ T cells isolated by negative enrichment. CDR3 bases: TGTGCCAGCAGGAATCAGGTGGGGGGAGATGGAGTCTATGGCTACACCTTC. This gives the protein CASRNQVGGDGVYGYTF.